The 25 T cell receptor beta chains given below trace back to one sample, sequenced in a study of neurological immune-mediated disorders. TCRdb redid the calling of the 5' RACE reads with MiXCR, one entry per CDR3 protein. Found here are fewer than 60,000 distinct CDR3 sequences, about 12% of them singletons; the top ten hold 3.5% to 5%. Time point in this sample: longitudinal time-point 2. Sequencing input: PBMCs. Receptor source: a male donor with HTLV-1-associated myelopathy (HAM/TSP).

This clonotype was observed at least ten times. The chain combines TRBV11-2 with TRBJ2-5, with D tentatively TRBD1 (6 bases). V lost 1 base, J lost 4 bases, and 13 bases lay in between. Per germline, CDR1 SGHAT and CDR2 FQNNGV. The CDR3 extends over 15 amino acids. The CDR3 region is CASSLGGHPGETQYF. DNA for the CDR3: TGTGCCAGCAGCTTAGGGGGACACCCGGGAGAGACCCAGTACTTC. The full variable domain, rest sourced from reference TRBV11-2 and TRBJ2-5, is EAGVAQSPRYKIIEKRQSVAFWCNPISGHATLYWYQQILGQGPKLLIQFQNNGVVDDSQLPKDRFSAERLKGVDSTLKIQPAKLEDSAVYLCASSLGGHPGETQYFGPGTRLLVL.

This clonotype was seen only a few times. One end of the junction is discordant with germline, which a read error may explain. V is TRBV11-2 and J is TRBJ1-1; D remains unclear. CDR3 length: 15 amino acids. Germline values: CDR1 SGHAT, CDR2 FQNNGV. The chain's CDR3 is CASSLGLLGNTEAIF. The CDR3 DNA reads TGTGCCAGCAGCCTGGGCCTCCTCGGGAACACTGAAGCTATCTTC. The full variable domain, completed using reference TRBV11-2 and TRBJ1-1, is EAGVAQSPRYKIIEKRQSVAFWCNPISGHATLYWYQQILGQGPKLLIQFQNNGVVDDSQLPKDRFSAERLKGVDSTLKIQPAKLEDSAVYLCASSLGLLGNTEAIFGQGTRLTVV.

This clonotype was detected many times. The chain recombines TRBV12-3 or TRBV12-4 with TRBJ1-6, with D perhaps matching TRBD1 (5 bases). This CDR3 region has 13 residues. V was clipped by 4 bases and J by 7 bases, with 8 bases between them. CDR3 amino acids: CASSSRQNSPLHF. CDR3 DNA sequence: TGTGCCAGCAGTTCCCGACAGAATTCACCCCTCCACTTT.

The gene calls are TRBV6-5 and TRBJ2-3; no clear D gene. V was shortened by 6 bases and J by 0 bases, with 10 bases between the two germline ends. From germline, CDR1 is MNHEY and CDR2 SVGAGI. The CDR3 sequence is 14 residues long. The CDR3 here is CASRKTASTDTQYF. The CDR3 coding sequence is TGTGCCAGCAGGAAGACGGCTAGCACAGATACGCAGTATTTT.

This clonotype appeared many times. The CDR3 loop reads CASTVWRGGGEQFF. The CDR3 DNA is TGTGCCAGCACCGTCTGGCGGGGGGGGGGTGAGCAGTTCTTC. The chain employs TRBV5-4 and TRBJ2-1; 9 bases are shared with TRBD2. Germline CDR1 is SGHNT and CDR2 is YYREEE (reference sequence). J was trimmed by 9 bases and V by 6 bases; bases with no gene match: 10. This CDR3 has 14 residues.

There are many counts of this clonotype. The junction departs from germline at one end; a sequencing error may be responsible. This chain connects TRBV6-5 to TRBJ2-5; D uncertain. Looked up from germline, CDR1 is MNHEY and CDR2 is SVGAGI. This CDR3 contains 15 residues. The CDR3 reads CASSYTEMYEDTQYF. The CDR3 nucleotides read TGTGCCAGCAGTTACACCGAGATGTATGAAGATACCCAGTACTTC.

This clonotype was counted many times. The V and J genes are TRBV24-1 and TRBJ2-2, with TRBD1 matching 7 bases. J gave up 4 bases and V 2 bases, and 9 bases lay outside the gene matches. This CDR3 region has 17 residues. Per the germline V gene, CDR1 is KGHDR and CDR2 is SFDVKD. The DNA for the CDR3 is TGTGCCACCAGTGATTGGCGACAGGGTGAGAGCACCGGGGAGCTGTTTTTT. It yields the protein CATSDWRQGESTGELFF.

This clonotype appeared many times. J is TRBJ2-1 and V is TRBV10-3; D gene unclear. Germline V gene sequence: CDR1 ENHRY, CDR2 SYGVKD. Trimming shortened V by 4 bases and J by 0 bases, and 13 bases separated the two germline ends. CDR3 size: 16 residues. The CDR3 sequence is CAISGPGPSSYNEQFF. Here the CDR3 DNA reads TGTGCCATCAGTGGGCCAGGCCCCAGCTCCTACAATGAGCAGTTCTTC.

At least ten counts were recorded for this clonotype. This sequence joins TRBV5-1 and TRBJ2-7, with 8 nucleotides matching TRBD1. Germline CDR1 SGHRS, CDR2 YFSETQ. This CDR3 region has 15 residues. Trimming removed 0 bases from V and 7 bases from J; junction bases left unmatched: 9. The CDR3 coding sequence is TGCGCCAGCAGCTTGGTAGCAGGGGGCGCGGGGGAGCAGTACTTC. The encoded protein is CASSLVAGGAGEQYF.

This clonotype was detected ten times or more. This sequence joins TRBV7-2 and TRBJ2-3, with 10 bases matching TRBD2. The CDR3 contains 16 residues. CDR1 SGHTA and CDR2 FQGNSA come from the germline V gene. Losses at the gene ends were 5 bases for V and 2 bases for J; bases not matched to a gene: 7. The CDR3 DNA sequence: TGTGCCAGCAGCCCTCGGACTAGCGGCTACACAGATACGCAGTATTTT. Protein product: CASSPRTSGYTDTQYF. Together with reference TRBV7-2 and TRBJ2-3, the CDR3 gives the full variable domain: GAGVSQSPSNKVTEKGKDVELRCDPISGHTALYWYRQSLGQGLEFLIYFQGNSAPDKSGLPSDRFSAERTGGSVSTLTIQRTQQEDSAVYLCASSPRTSGYTDTQYFGPGTRLTVL.

This clonotype was counted many times. This chain uses TRBV20-1 with TRBJ1-1, with D perhaps matching TRBD1 (6 bases). V lost 3 bases and J lost 0, with 14 bases in between. Germline-derived CDR1 and CDR2 are DFQATT and SNEGSKA (reference sequence). This CDR3 comprises 15 residues. As DNA, the CDR3 is TGCAGTGCTAGGCCTGGGGGCTCCGTGAACACTGAAGCTTTCTTT. Translation gives CSARPGGSVNTEAFF.

In this sample, this clonotype turned up many times. The chain carries TRBV14 and TRBJ1-6; TRBD1 matches 7 bases. The CDR3 consists of 16 residues. The trim removed 1 base at V and 1 base at J, leaving 1 base unmatched. Germline V gene data show CDR1 as SGHDN and CDR2 as FVKESK. The DNA for the CDR3 is TGTGCCAGCAGCCAAGGACAGGGTTCCTATAATTCACCCCTCCACTTT. This sequence encodes CASSQGQGSYNSPLHF. Full variable domain (outside the CDR3, taken from reference TRBV14 and TRBJ1-6): EAGVTQFPSHSVIEKGQTVTLRCDPISGHDNLYWYRRVMGKEIKFLLHFVKESKQDESGMPNNRFLAERTGGTYSTLKVQPAELEDSGVYFCASSQGQGSYNSPLHFGNGTRLTVT.

This clonotype was recorded many times. CDR3 sequence (DNA): TGTGCCATCAGTGAGTCAGTGGGGGACCCAGATACGCAGTATTTT. Protein: CAISESVGDPDTQYF. V and J are TRBV10-3 and TRBJ2-3, with D perhaps matching TRBD1 or TRBD2 (5 bases each). This CDR3 spans 15 amino acids. V shed 0 bases and J shed 4 bases, with 11 bases lying between them. CDR1 and CDR2 (germline): ENHRY, SYGVKD.

This clonotype was seen at least ten times. The chain couples TRBV12-3 or TRBV12-4 to TRBJ1-2; D possibly corresponds to TRBD1 (5 bases). The germline V and J ends were trimmed by 3 bases and 8 bases, with 13 bases remaining between them. This CDR3 spans 13 amino acids. CDR3 sequence: CASSLWGGEGYTF. The CDR3 DNA reads as TGTGCCAGCAGTTTGTGGGGGGGAGAGGGCTACACCTTC.

This clonotype was detected many times. The chain links TRBV20-1 to TRBJ2-1; 9 bases map to TRBD2. V shed 0 bases and J 7 bases; nucleotides not matched to a gene: 10. Germline loops: CDR1 DFQATT, CDR2 SNEGSKA (reference sequence). This CDR3 comprises 16 residues. The CDR3 DNA follows: TGCAGTGCTAGAGATCCCCAGCGGGGGGCAAGGAATGAGCAGTTCTTC. Translated: CSARDPQRGARNEQFF.

Concerning this clonotype: The junction and the germline gene differ at one end; a read error may be behind it. The chain couples TRBV20-1 to TRBJ1-5; possibly TRBD1 for D (6 bases). Germline lookup yields CDR1 DFQATT and CDR2 SNEGSKA (reference sequence). The CDR3 loop spans 17 amino acids. CDR3 sequence: CSARDLQGLNSNQPQQF. In nucleotides, the CDR3 is TGCAGTGCTAGAGATTTACAGGGCCTTAATAGTAATCAGCCCCAGCAGTTT.

This clonotype was counted many times. This chain uses TRBV5-6 with TRBJ2-2; D gene ambiguous. This CDR3 contains 14 residues. Trimming cost V 2 bases and J 6 bases, with 11 bases left between them. CDR1 and CDR2 (germline): SGHDT, YYEEEE. This CDR3 is CASSFVGWAGELFF. The CDR3 region has the DNA TGTGCCAGCAGCTTCGTAGGGTGGGCCGGGGAGCTGTTTTTT.

The rearrangement joins TRBV5-1 to TRBJ2-3, with 9 bases fitting TRBD2. In germline, CDR1 is SGHRS, CDR2 YFSETQ. The V and J ends lost 5 bases and 2 bases, in that order; junction bases with no gene match: 9. The CDR3 consists of 16 residues. The CDR3 bases are TGCGCCAGCAGACCCGGACTAGCGTGGATCACAGATACGCAGTATTTT. Amino acid sequence: CASRPGLAWITDTQYF.

This clonotype was recorded many times. The chain combines TRBV6-5 with TRBJ1-3; 7 bases align to TRBD1. Looked up from germline, CDR1 is MNHEY and CDR2 is SVGAGI. The CDR3 sequence is 15 residues long. The V and J ends lost 1 base and 3 bases, in that order; junction bases with no gene match: 3. DNA for the CDR3: TGTGCCAGCAGTTACTTCGGGACAGTTGGAAACACCATATATTTT. It specifies CASSYFGTVGNTIYF.

Worth noting for this clonotype: Since a much larger clone is just one base distant, this may be a read error. V and J are TRBV9 and TRBJ2-1; D might be TRBD2 (6 bases). V lost 0 bases and J 8 bases, leaving 15 bases between the germline ends. The length of the CDR3 is 15 residues. Per germline, CDR1 SGDLS and CDR2 YYNGEE. The CDR3 region has the DNA TGTGCCAGCAGCGTAGGAGGGCTAGCGCGGTATGAGCAGTTCTTC. It translates to CASSVGGLARYEQFF.

This clonotype was detected ten times or more. This chain uses TRBV4-2 with TRBJ2-7, with D unclear. The CDR3 spans 14 residues. Trimming removed 4 bases from V and 2 bases from J, with 12 bases in between. Germline V lookup: CDR1 LGHNA, CDR2 YNFKEQ. The CDR3 DNA follows: TGTGCCAGCAGCCCCCTCGGGCGCCCCTACGAGCAGTACTTC. As protein: CASSPLGRPYEQYF.

Many counts were recorded for this clonotype. The chain carries TRBV15 and TRBJ2-1, with D possibly being TRBD2 (7 bases). With 0 bases removed from V and 9 bases from J, the gap between germline ends came to 12 bases. Per the germline V gene, CDR1 is LNHNV and CDR2 is YYDKDF (reference sequence). This CDR3 is 14 amino acids long. DNA for the CDR3: TGTGCCACCAGCAGAGATGCGGGGGCGCCTGAGCAGTTCTTC. Amino acid sequence: CATSRDAGAPEQFF.

In this sample, this clonotype turned up many times. The chain recombines TRBV20-1 with TRBJ2-7; D may be TRBD1 (6 bases). The length of the CDR3 is 12 residues. Trimming shortened V by 6 bases and J by 6 bases, and 15 bases separated the two germline ends. Germline assignment: CDR1 DFQATT and CDR2 SNEGSKA (reference sequence). The CDR3 region has the DNA TGCAGTGCGTCGGGACACGGACGCGAGCAGTACTTC. This translates into CSASGHGREQYF.

This clonotype was detected ten times or more. This chain connects TRBV27 to TRBJ1-1, with 9 bases matching TRBD1. The ends lost 5 bases at V and 5 bases at J; junction bases unmatched: 6. CDR1 is MNHEY, CDR2 SMNVEV, per germline (reference sequence). The CDR3 consists of 14 residues. The CDR3 region is CASSLGQGGTEAFF. The DNA of the CDR3 is TGTGCCAGCAGTCTGGGACAGGGTGGTACTGAAGCTTTCTTT.

Concerning this clonotype: Possible read error: a much larger clone is one base away. The chain uses TRBV7-2 and TRBJ2-7; 7 bases agree with TRBD1. Germline CDR1 and CDR2: SGHTA and FQGNSA. The CDR3 is 14 residues long. The CDR3 loop reads CVSSPMTGNYEQYF. The CDR3 DNA sequence: TGTGTCAGCAGCCCGATGACAGGGAACTACGAGCAGTACTTC.